What follows describes a single T cell receptor (beta chain). From germline, CDR1 is SEHNR and CDR2 FQNEAQ (reference sequence). The CDR3 runs 13 residues. V was cut by 5 bases and J by 4 bases, with 12 bases left in between. TCR beta chains were sequenced at survey level with immunoSEQ. Sequencing was performed with immunoSEQ multiplex PCR; in TCRdb, only in-frame clones are kept and a portion is missing. The data contain around 50,000 clones, just over 90% of them seen just once; the ten biggest clones take up approximately 12%. The chain carries TRBV7-9 and TRBJ2-7; D gene uncertain. This sequence was found in a man aged 40-50 years with rheumatoid arthritis. The sequencing sample was made of PBMCs. The CDR3 DNA sequence: TGTGCCAGCAGCCTCCCCCTGGGGTACGAGCAGTACTTC. Translating it yields CASSLPLGYEQYF.